Listed below are T cell receptor beta chains from one sample, sequenced in a study of OX40 agonist ivuxolimab in advanced cancers. The data were produced by immunoSEQ multiplex PCR, yet TCRdb's version contains in-frame clones alone and is incomplete. The sample consists of 80,000 to 100,000 clones, about 92% of them appearing once. The sequenced sample was CD4+ or CD8+ T cells sorted from blood, obtained in a trial of the OX40 agonist ivuxolimab. These receptors were obtained from an adult with an advanced solid tumor such as melanoma, head and neck, liver or kidney cancer. CDR3s include the opening cysteine and the closing phenylalanine or tryptophan. The D gene is left open where the match is weak. Clone size is shown for a subset of rows, as once, few, many or a class of expanded clone.

j_call	clone_size	v_call	d_call	cdr3_aa	cdr3_nt
TRBJ1-2	NA	TRBV6-6	TRBD1	CASSHGTARVNYGYTF	TGTGCCAGCAGTCACGGGACAGCTCGTGTTAACTATGGCTACACCTTC
TRBJ2-7	NA	TRBV6-6	TRBD2	CASSLAGRSYEQYF	TGTGCCAGCAGTCTAGCGGGCCGCTCCTACGAGCAGTACTTC
TRBJ1-2	NA	TRBV18	NA	CASSPPRVEGYTF	TGTGCCAGCTCACCCCCGCGCGTGGAAGGCTACACCTTC
TRBJ1-2	NA	TRBV28	TRBD1	CASSLIRTGAGYTF	TGTGCCAGCAGTTTAATACGGACAGGGGCTGGCTACACCTTC
TRBJ1-1	NA	TRBV21-1	NA	CASSKVPGGNTEAFF	TGTGCCAGCAGCAAAGTCCCAGGCGGGAACACTGAAGCTTTCTTT
TRBJ2-1	NA	TRBV28	TRBD2	CASSLLKTSGRSSYNEQFF	TGTGCCAGCAGCCTCCTTAAGACTAGCGGGCGAAGCTCCTACAATGAGCAGTTCTTC
TRBJ1-3	NA	TRBV6-6	TRBD1	CASSYGQGGSGNTIYF	TGTGCCAGCAGTTACGGACAGGGGGGATCTGGAAACACCATATATTTT
TRBJ2-5	NA	TRBV21-1	NA	CASSSRAVQETQYF	TGTGCCAGCAGCTCCCGGGCAGTCCAAGAGACCCAGTACTTC
TRBJ1-3	NA	TRBV7-2	NA	CASSLTGSGNTIYF	TGTGCCAGCAGCTTAACCGGATCTGGAAACACCATATATTTT
TRBJ2-7	NA	TRBV4-2	NA	CASSQVSDPSSDEVINEQYF	TGTGCCAGCAGCCAAGTCTCCGACCCGTCATCGGATGAGGTGATTAACGAGCAGTACTTC
TRBJ2-1	NA	TRBV6-4	TRBD2	CASTLVFQRESYNEQFF	TGTGCCAGCACCTTAGTATTCCAGCGGGAGTCCTACAATGAGCAGTTCTTC
TRBJ2-6	NA	TRBV4-2	TRBD2	CASSQAGGSGANVLTF	TGTGCCAGCAGCCAAGCGGGAGGGTCTGGGGCCAACGTCCTGACTTTC
TRBJ2-7	NA	TRBV19	TRBD1	CASRFRDRGYEQYF	TGTGCCAGCAGATTCCGGGACAGGGGTTACGAGCAGTACTTC
TRBJ1-5	NA	TRBV19	NA	CASSIREKGNQPQHF	TGTGCCAGTAGTATCCGCGAAAAAGGGAATCAGCCCCAGCATTTT
TRBJ1-1	few	TRBV7-9	NA	CASSPGVFSEAFF	TGTGCCAGCAGCCCTGGCGTCTTCTCTGAAGCTTTCTTT
TRBJ2-7	NA	TRBV18	NA	CASSPSGGSYEQYF	TGTGCCAGCTCACCGTCCGGAGGGAGCTACGAGCAGTACTTC
TRBJ1-5	NA	TRBV11-2	NA	CASSLRGGVNQPQHF	TGTGCCAGCAGCCTTCGAGGGGGAGTAAATCAGCCCCAGCATTTT
TRBJ1-5	NA	TRBV5-6	TRBD1	CASSSTGQGSYFGNQPQHF	TGTGCCAGCAGCTCGACGGGACAGGGGTCATATTTTGGCAATCAGCCCCAGCATTTT
TRBJ2-7	NA	TRBV5-1	TRBD1	CASRPGDRENSYEQYF	TGCGCCAGCAGACCAGGCGACAGGGAAAATTCCTACGAGCAGTACTTC
TRBJ2-1	NA	TRBV5-3	NA	CARSLVVYPYNEQFF	TGTGCCAGAAGCTTGGTGGTCTACCCGTACAATGAGCAGTTCTTC
TRBJ1-2	NA	TRBV4-2	TRBD1	CASSQGQVYGYTF	TGTGCCAGCAGCCAGGGACAGGTCTACGGCTACACCTTC
TRBJ1-2	NA	TRBV5-8	TRBD1	CASSLADRDYGYTF	TGTGCCAGCAGCTTGGCCGACAGGGACTATGGCTACACCTTC
TRBJ2-7	NA	TRBV15	TRBD2	CATSTRLAGAIPHEQYF	TGTGCCACCAGCACTCGACTAGCGGGAGCGATCCCCCACGAGCAGTACTTC
TRBJ2-1	NA	TRBV27	TRBD1	CASSSTPGQGYNEQFF	TGTGCCAGCAGTTCTACGCCGGGACAGGGGTACAATGAGCAGTTCTTC
TRBJ2-1	NA	TRBV5-6	NA	CASSLLVAEQFF	TGTGCCAGCAGCTTGCTCGTGGCTGAGCAGTTCTTC
TRBJ1-3	NA	TRBV15	TRBD1	CATRRSGTGTGNTIYF	TGTGCCACCAGGAGATCCGGGACAGGGACCGGAAACACCATATATTTT
TRBJ2-2	NA	TRBV9	NA	CASSVASSGGELFF	TGTGCCAGCAGCGTAGCTAGCAGTGGCGGGGAGCTGTTTTTT
TRBJ1-1	NA	TRBV19	NA	CASSTLWRENTEAFF	TGTGCCAGTAGTACCTTATGGCGGGAAAACACTGAAGCTTTCTTT
TRBJ2-7	NA	TRBV7-8	NA	CASSSLRVGAYEQYF	TGTGCCAGCAGCTCCCTCAGGGTCGGAGCCTACGAGCAGTACTTC
TRBJ2-5	NA	TRBV9	TRBD1	CASSVGQGKWETQYF	TGTGCCAGCAGCGTCGGACAGGGAAAGTGGGAGACCCAGTACTTC
TRBJ1-1	NA	TRBV7-8	TRBD1	CASSLWTGESFF	TGTGCCAGCAGCTTGTGGACAGGGGAAAGTTTCTTT
TRBJ2-3	NA	TRBV19	NA	CASASREWGTDTQYF	TGTGCCAGTGCCTCTCGAGAGTGGGGCACAGATACGCAGTATTTT
TRBJ2-1	once	TRBV5-1	NA	CASSLSQRNEQFF	TGCGCCAGCAGCTTGTCCCAGCGCAATGAGCAGTTCTTC
TRBJ2-1	NA	TRBV19	NA	CASRGSSGTTNYNEQFF	TGTGCCAGTAGGGGGAGTAGCGGCACTACTAACTACAATGAGCAGTTCTTC
TRBJ2-5	NA	TRBV2	TRBD1	CASSGDRSPQETQYF	TGTGCCAGCAGTGGGGACAGGAGCCCCCAAGAGACCCAGTACTTC
TRBJ2-5	NA	TRBV30	TRBD1	CAWTRTGRETQYF	TGTGCCTGGACCAGGACAGGGAGGGAGACCCAGTACTTC
TRBJ2-3	once	TRBV7-2	NA	CASSARLGSTDTQYF	TGTGCCAGCAGCGCCCGACTAGGTAGCACAGATACGCAGTATTTT
TRBJ2-4	NA	TRBV19	NA	CASSPITGRGPKNIQYF	TGTGCCAGTAGCCCGATCACAGGGCGGGGGCCCAAAAACATTCAGTACTTC
TRBJ1-3	NA	TRBV18	NA	CASSPPVHGFGNTIYF	TGTGCCAGCTCACCACCGGTCCACGGGTTTGGAAACACCATATATTTT
TRBJ1-2	NA	TRBV7-2	TRBD1	CASRRPGQGAGYGYTF	TGTGCCAGCAGGAGGCCGGGACAGGGGGCAGGTTATGGCTACACCTTC
TRBJ2-7	once	TRBV5-6	NA	CASSSLGSQGTYEQYF	TGTGCCAGCAGCAGCTTGGGGTCGCAGGGGACCTACGAGCAGTACTTC
TRBJ2-7	NA	TRBV5-6	NA	CASSLGVYRGSSYEQYF	TGTGCCAGCAGCCTTGGGGTGTACCGGGGGAGCTCCTACGAGCAGTACTTC
TRBJ2-7	NA	TRBV19	TRBD2	CASSMGGAVEEQYF	TGTGCCAGTAGTATGGGAGGGGCCGTTGAAGAGCAGTACTTC
TRBJ1-2	NA	TRBV28	NA	CASSSGTALKGYTF	TGTGCCAGCAGTTCCGGGACGGCGCTGAAAGGCTACACCTTC
TRBJ2-3	NA	TRBV6-6	NA	CASSYGRIFTDTQYF	TGTGCCAGCAGTTACGGCAGAATTTTCACAGATACGCAGTATTTT
TRBJ2-2	NA	TRBV5-4	TRBD1	CASSTRQGRTGELFF	TGTGCCAGCAGCACACGACAGGGTAGAACCGGGGAGCTGTTTTTT
TRBJ1-1	NA	TRBV10-3	NA	CAIRDPGIGTEAFF	TGTGCCATCAGGGACCCGGGGATTGGCACTGAAGCTTTCTTT
TRBJ1-4	NA	TRBV5-4	TRBD1	CASSNQQGVGEKLFF	TGTGCCAGCAGCAACCAACAGGGGGTCGGGGAAAAACTGTTTTTT
TRBJ1-2	NA	TRBV7-2	NA	CASSLQGEAYGYTF	TGTGCCAGCAGCTTACAGGGAGAGGCCTATGGCTACACCTTC
TRBJ1-3	NA	TRBV2	NA	CASSSSNLSGNTIYF	TGTGCCAGCAGTAGCAGTAACCTCTCTGGAAACACCATATATTTT
TRBJ2-5	NA	TRBV28	NA	CASSLGGSQETQYF	TGTGCCAGCAGTTTAGGGGGGAGTCAAGAGACCCAGTACTTC
TRBJ2-7	NA	TRBV6-1	TRBD2	CASSDSGDPRRPPHEQYF	TGTGCCAGCAGTGATAGCGGGGACCCACGAAGACCACCCCACGAGCAGTACTTC
TRBJ2-7	NA	TRBV6-1	TRBD1	CASTRNRGSSYEQYF	TGTGCCAGCACTCGGAACAGGGGGAGCTCCTACGAGCAGTACTTC
TRBJ2-7	NA	TRBV7-9	TRBD2	CASSSTLSGRFVQYF	TGTGCCAGCAGCTCCACCCTTAGCGGGAGATTCGTGCAGTACTTC
TRBJ2-1	NA	TRBV18	TRBD2	CASSPPTSGSSVEQFF	TGTGCCAGCTCACCCCCGACTAGCGGGAGTTCAGTTGAGCAGTTCTTC